These 25 T cell receptor beta chains were sequenced from one sample in a study of blood T cell repertoires in COVID-19. Generated by immunoSEQ multiplex PCR, the TCRdb table keeps only in-frame clones and is missing some. The sample has about 270,000 clones, more than 85% seen once. Sequenced: peripheral blood. These TCRs come from a person aged 18 to 30 with COVID-19, enrolled during active disease.

The chain couples TRBV6-5 to TRBJ1-1; 7 bases fit TRBD1. Germline V gene data show CDR1 as MNHEY and CDR2 as SVGAGI. This CDR3 is 14 amino acids long. Trimming at V came to 7 bases and at J to 4 bases, leaving 9 bases not matched to a gene. The CDR3 nucleotides are TGTGCCAGCAAGAGAGACAGGGCGGGCACTGAAGCTTTCTTT. It is translated as CASKRDRAGTEAFF.

DNA for the CDR3: TGCGCCAGCAGCCCCTGGGACAGGGAGACAGATACGCAGTATTTT. Amino acids: CASSPWDRETDTQYF. The gene calls are TRBV4-3 and TRBJ2-3; 9 bases map to TRBD1. The CDR3 contains 15 residues. V gave up 4 bases and J gave up 3 bases; unmatched junction bases: 5. Per the germline V gene, CDR1 is LGHNA and CDR2 is YSLEER.

The genes are TRBV6-4 and TRBJ2-3; 10 nucleotides align to TRBD1. CDR1 MRHNA and CDR2 SNTAGT come from the germline V gene. Trimming took 2 bases from V and 6 from J; bases not matched to a gene: 8. The CDR3 has 16 residues. Here the CDR3 DNA reads TGTGCCAGCAGTGACCGAACCGGGACAGGGGTCGATACGCAGTATTTT. This gives the protein CASSDRTGTGVDTQYF.

The chain employs TRBV19 and TRBJ2-7, with 8 bases fitting TRBD1. V gave up 5 bases and J gave up 5 bases; unmatched junction bases: 5. The germline gives CDR1 LNHDA, CDR2 SQIVND (reference sequence). The CDR3 is 13 amino acids. CDR3 nucleotide sequence: TGTGCCAGTAGTGACCGACAGGGGAACGAGCAGTACTTC. It codes for CASSDRQGNEQYF.

The chain employs TRBV5-4 and TRBJ2-1; D is possibly TRBD2 (6 bases). Trimming cost V 0 bases and J 3 bases, with 10 bases left between them. Germline CDR1 and CDR2: SGHNT and YYREEE (reference sequence). The CDR3 has 15 residues. The CDR3 region is CASSLALANYNEQFF. In nucleotides, the CDR3 is TGTGCCAGCAGCTTGGCACTAGCTAACTACAATGAGCAGTTCTTC.

CDR3 nucleotides: TGCGCCAGCAGCTCACTAGCGGGAGGTCAACCCGGGTACAATGAGCAGTTCTTC. Encoded protein: CASSSLAGGQPGYNEQFF. The chain couples TRBV5-1 to TRBJ2-1, with 12 bases that match TRBD2. J gave up 4 bases and V 3 bases, and 11 bases lay outside the gene matches. Germline CDR1 SGHRS, CDR2 YFSETQ. The CDR3 totals 18 residues.

The rearrangement uses TRBV24-1 and TRBJ1-2, with 8 bases fitting TRBD1. The CDR3 runs 17 residues. The germline V gene has CDR1 KGHDR and CDR2 SFDVKD. V was clipped by 2 bases and J by 0 bases; unmatched bases: 7. In nucleotides, the CDR3 is TGTGCCACCAGTGATTCCGGGACAGGCTATTCTAACTATGGCTACACCTTC. Amino acid sequence: CATSDSGTGYSNYGYTF.

A single count supports this clone. The rearrangement uses TRBV19 and TRBJ2-7, with TRBD1 identical over 8 bases. V lost 6 bases and J lost 0; bases outside the gene matches: 1. This CDR3 contains 13 residues. The germline gives CDR1 LNHDA, CDR2 SQIVND (reference sequence). The CDR3, as DNA: TGTGCCAGTAGGCAGGGGGCCTCCTACGAGCAGTACTTC. Protein sequence: CASRQGASYEQYF.

V gene TRBV19 combines with J gene TRBJ1-4; D ambiguous. The V end was cut by 2 bases, the J end by 8 bases, with 9 bases between. Germline V lookup: CDR1 LNHDA, CDR2 SQIVND (reference sequence). This CDR3 has 13 amino acids. The CDR3 DNA sequence: TGTGCCAGTAGTATAAGAGGCTCCGAAAAACTGTTTTTT. Its translation is CASSIRGSEKLFF. Full variable domain (remainder filled in from reference TRBV19 and TRBJ1-4): DGGITQSPKYLFRKEGQNVTLSCEQNLNHDAMYWYRQDPGQGLRLIYYSQIVNDFQKGDIAEGYSVSREKKESFPLTVTSAQKNPTAFYLCASSIRGSEKLFFGSGTQLSVL.

The genes are TRBV6-5 and TRBJ2-7; maybe TRBD1 (5 bases). Germline V gives CDR1 MNHEY, CDR2 SVGAGI. The CDR3 is 15 residues long. Trimming pared 4 bases from V and 0 bases from J, leaving 13 bases between. For the CDR3, the DNA is TGTGCCAGCAGTTCTTCCAGGGTTAGCTCCTACGAGCAGTACTTC. Amino acid sequence: CASSSSRVSSYEQYF.

This chain uses TRBV7-2 with TRBJ2-1, with 14 bases fitting TRBD2. This CDR3 has 17 residues. With 5 bases clipped from V and 8 bases from J, the junction kept 11 bases outside the gene matches. Per germline, CDR1 SGHTA and CDR2 FQGNSA. The CDR3 protein is CASSQVGTSGSFYEQFF. In nucleotides, the CDR3 is TGTGCCAGCAGCCAAGTGGGGACTAGCGGGAGTTTCTATGAGCAGTTCTTC.

The rearrangement uses TRBV20-1 and TRBJ2-7; D is perhaps TRBD1 (6 bases). Germline-derived CDR1 and CDR2 are DFQATT and SNEGSKA (reference sequence). The V gene lost 3 bases and the J gene lost 6 bases, with 9 bases spanning the gap. CDR3 length equals 11 residues. CDR3 sequence (DNA): TGCAGTGCTAGTGGGGGCTTCGAGCAGTACTTC. Encoded protein: CSASGGFEQYF.

The V and J genes are TRBV5-1 and TRBJ2-4; the match to TRBD2 covers 11 bases. The V gene's germline CDR1 is SGHRS and CDR2 YFSETQ. V lost 4 bases to trimming and J lost 0 bases; unmatched junction nucleotides: 6. The CDR3 length is 17 residues. The CDR3 spells CASSLGLAGIAKNIQYF. The CDR3 coding sequence is TGCGCCAGCAGCCTAGGACTAGCGGGCATAGCCAAAAACATTCAGTACTTC. Full variable domain (rest looked up from reference TRBV5-1 and TRBJ2-4): KAGVTQTPRYLIKTRGQQVTLSCSPISGHRSVSWYQQTPGQGLQFLFEYFSETQRNKGNFPGRFSGRQFSNSRSEMNVSTLELGDSALYLCASSLGLAGIAKNIQYFGAGTRLSVL.

The chain is built from TRBV7-9 and TRBJ2-4; 7 bases map to TRBD1. The V gene's germline CDR1 is SEHNR and CDR2 FQNEAQ (reference sequence). This CDR3 is 16 amino acids long. Trimming at V came to 5 bases and at J to 5 bases, leaving 12 bases not matched to a gene. CDR3 coding DNA: TGTGCCAGCAGCCCCCCACTTACAGGGGTCGAAAACATTCAGTACTTC. Protein: CASSPPLTGVENIQYF.

This chain uses TRBV24-1 with TRBJ2-2; possible D gene TRBD2, 6 bases. Trimming shortened V by 5 bases and J by 2 bases, and 14 bases separated the two germline ends. Per the germline V gene, CDR1 is KGHDR and CDR2 is SFDVKD. CDR3 length equals 16 residues. CDR3 in amino acids: CATSGRGGTNTGELFF. For the CDR3, the DNA is TGTGCCACCAGTGGGAGGGGCGGTACAAACACCGGGGAGCTGTTTTTT.

V and J are TRBV27 and TRBJ1-6; 8 positions agree with TRBD1. The CDR3 sequence is 15 residues long. V gave up 2 bases and J gave up 10 bases; unmatched junction bases: 7. Per the germline V gene, CDR1 is MNHEY and CDR2 is SMNVEV (reference sequence). The CDR3 nucleotides are TGTGCCAGCAGTTTAGAAACGACAGGGGTGTCACCCCTCCACTTT. Protein product: CASSLETTGVSPLHF.

This chain joins TRBV7-2 and TRBJ1-2; D gene uncertain. CDR1 and CDR2 (germline): SGHTA, FQGNSA. The germline V and J ends were trimmed by 3 bases and 4 bases, with 3 bases remaining between them. CDR3 length: 11 amino acids. The CDR3 region is CASSLAYGYTF. CDR3 nucleotide sequence: TGTGCCAGCAGCTTGGCCTATGGCTACACCTTC. Filled out from reference TRBV7-2 and TRBJ1-2, the complete variable domain reads GAGVSQSPSNKVTEKGKDVELRCDPISGHTALYWYRQSLGQGLEFLIYFQGNSAPDKSGLPSDRFSAERTGGSVSTLTIQRTQQEDSAVYLCASSLAYGYTFGSGTRLTVV.

The chain employs TRBV19 and TRBJ2-1; TRBD2 is a possible D gene (5 bases). This CDR3 spans 14 amino acids. The germline V and J ends were trimmed by 3 bases and 8 bases, with 14 bases remaining between them. CDR1 LNHDA and CDR2 SQIVND come from the germline V gene (reference sequence). The CDR3 region is CASSISTRVDEQFF. CDR3 bases: TGTGCCAGTAGTATCTCAACTAGAGTGGATGAGCAGTTCTTC.

The chain is built from TRBV15 and TRBJ2-3, with a tentative D call TRBD2 (6 bases). The V end lost 8 bases, the J end lost 0 bases, and 21 bases lay between the germline ends. Germline loops: CDR1 LNHNV, CDR2 YYDKDF (reference sequence). This CDR3 comprises 17 residues. CDR3 bases: TGTGCCACCGTTGCGGGTGGAGGGAGGCTTAGCACAGATACGCAGTATTTT. It encodes CATVAGGGRLSTDTQYF.

V usage is TRBV7-2 and J usage is TRBJ1-5; no definite D call. The ends were cut back, 6 bases at V and 0 bases at J, with 6 bases in the middle. The germline V gene has CDR1 SGHTA and CDR2 FQGNSA. The CDR3 totals 13 residues. The DNA of the CDR3 is TGTGCCAGCAGTAGTTTTAGCAATCAGCCCCAGCATTTT. Its protein product is CASSSFSNQPQHF.

The rearrangement uses TRBV2 and TRBJ2-7, with TRBD2 as a possible D gene (5 bases). The germline CDR1 and CDR2 sequences are SNHLY and FYNNEI. The CDR3 has 12 amino acids. Trimming removed 4 bases from V and 2 bases from J, with 6 bases in between. CDR3 protein: CASSAGTYEQYF. In DNA form, the CDR3 reads TGTGCCAGCAGTGCCGGGACCTACGAGCAGTACTTC. The whole variable domain, remainder taken from reference TRBV2 and TRBJ2-7, is EPEVTQTPSHQVTQMGQEVILRCVPISNHLYFYWYRQILGQKVEFLVSFYNNEISEKSEIFDDQFSVERPDGSNFTLKIRSTKLEDSAMYFCASSAGTYEQYFGPGTRLTVT.

This rearrangement joins TRBV7-9 to TRBJ2-1; 7 bases line up with TRBD1. The CDR3 sequence is 16 residues long. Germline CDR1 and CDR2: SEHNR and FQNEAQ (reference sequence). J lost 5 bases, V lost 5 bases, and 12 bases had no gene match. The CDR3: CASSLFGYQGDNEQFF. CDR3 bases: TGTGCCAGCAGCCTATTTGGCTACCAGGGGGACAATGAGCAGTTCTTC. The variable domain in full, completed from reference TRBV7-9 and TRBJ2-1, reads DTGVSQNPRHKITKRGQNVTFRCDPISEHNRLYWYRQTLGQGPEFLTYFQNEAQLEKSRLLSDRFSAERPKGSFSTLEIQRTEQGDSAMYLCASSLFGYQGDNEQFFGPGTRLTVL.

The genes are TRBV12-5 and TRBJ2-3, with 11 bases identical to TRBD2. V was pared by 5 bases and J by 2 bases, with 9 bases of the junction left unmatched. The CDR3 length is 17 residues. Germline values: CDR1 LGHNT, CDR2 FRNRAP. The CDR3 loop reads CASGQGTSGKPTDTQYF. The CDR3 DNA reads as TGTGCTAGTGGTCAAGGGACTAGCGGTAAACCCACAGATACGCAGTATTTT.

This chain links TRBV2 with TRBJ1-1, with unresolved D. The germline gives CDR1 SNHLY, CDR2 FYNNEI. V was cut by 6 bases and J by 6 bases, with 17 bases left in between. This CDR3 comprises 14 residues. The CDR3 region is CASRVSREHAEAFF. The CDR3 bases are TGTGCCAGCAGAGTGTCCCGGGAGCATGCTGAAGCTTTCTTT.

The J gene is TRBJ1-3, the V gene TRBV11-2; possibly TRBD1 for D (5 bases). V lost 4 bases, J lost 0 bases, and 16 bases lay in between. The CDR3 is 17 amino acids. Germline CDR1 and CDR2: SGHAT and FQNNGV. CDR3 sequence reads: CASSSWTYSTSGNTIYF. CDR3 DNA sequence: TGTGCCAGCAGCTCTTGGACATACAGTACCTCTGGAAACACCATATATTTT.